Listed below are T cell receptor beta chains from one sample, sequenced in a study of Ad26.COV2.S vaccination and SARS-CoV-2 variants. Assay: immunoSEQ multiplex PCR; the TCRdb copy retains only in-frame clones and omits some. The table shows more than 300,000 clones, with 88% occurring only once. Material: peripheral blood, obtained in a trial of Ad26.COV2.S vaccine versus placebo. The receptors here all came from a person between 18 and 65 years old who received the Ad26.COV2.S COVID-19 vaccine or a placebo. Each CDR3 is given with its conserved first and last residue. Fields, in order: J gene, V gene, D gene, CDR3 protein, CDR3 DNA. D genes are given only for firm matches.

J: TRBJ2-1
V: TRBV27
D: TRBD2
CDR3: CASIGIAGSTYYNEQFF
DNA: TGTGCCAGCATCGGGATAGCGGGGTCGACCTACTACAATGAGCAGTTCTTC

J: TRBJ2-7
V: TRBV4-3
D: NA
CDR3: CASSQDSTTAVQYF
DNA: TGCGCCAGCAGCCAAGATTCGACCACCGCGGTGCAGTACTTC

J: TRBJ1-5
V: TRBV19
D: TRBD1
CDR3: CASSIGPQTGGSNQPQHF
DNA: TGTGCCAGTAGTATCGGTCCTCAAACAGGGGGTAGCAATCAGCCCCAGCATTTT

J: TRBJ2-6
V: TRBV7-9
D: NA
CDR3: CASTPGANVLTF
DNA: TGTGCCAGTACCCCTGGGGCCAACGTCCTGACTTTC

J: TRBJ1-5
V: TRBV27
D: NA
CDR3: CASSFGLPGNQPQHF
DNA: TGTGCCAGCAGTTTCGGACTGCCGGGGAATCAGCCCCAGCATTTT

J: TRBJ2-3
V: TRBV18
D: TRBD2
CDR3: CASSPTSGATDTQYF
DNA: TGTGCCAGCTCACCAACTAGCGGGGCGACAGATACGCAGTATTTT

J: TRBJ1-5
V: TRBV3-1/TRBV3-2
D: TRBD1
CDR3: CASSPRTGHNQPQHF
DNA: TGTGCCAGCAGCCCCCGGACAGGGCATAATCAGCCCCAGCATTTT

J: TRBJ2-7
V: TRBV5-4
D: NA
CDR3: CASSLAGAVEQYF
DNA: TGTGCCAGCAGCTTAGCCGGGGCAGTCGAGCAGTACTTC

J: TRBJ2-2
V: TRBV11-3
D: NA
CDR3: CASSLITPGTAGELFF
DNA: TGTGCCAGCAGCTTAATTACCCCGGGTACTGCCGGGGAGCTGTTTTTT

J: TRBJ1-1
V: TRBV5-1
D: NA
CDR3: CASSLSQVEMNTEAFF
DNA: TGCGCCAGCAGCTTGAGCCAGGTTGAGATGAACACTGAAGCTTTCTTT

J: TRBJ2-7
V: TRBV7-3
D: TRBD2
CDR3: CASSLRAPSGRNSYEQYF
DNA: TGTGCCAGCAGCTTAAGGGCACCAAGCGGGAGAAACTCCTACGAGCAGTACTTC

J: TRBJ1-6
V: TRBV5-4
D: NA
CDR3: CASSPQGRDLDSPLHF
DNA: TGTGCCAGCAGCCCACAGGGTAGGGACTTAGATTCACCCCTCCACTTT

J: TRBJ2-3
V: TRBV6-5
D: NA
CDR3: CASSYPGEGADTQYF
DNA: TGTGCCAGCAGTTACCCGGGAGAGGGGGCAGATACGCAGTATTTT

J: TRBJ2-7
V: TRBV7-2
D: NA
CDR3: CASSLARVYEQYF
DNA: TGTGCCAGCAGCTTAGCACGAGTATACGAGCAGTACTTC

J: TRBJ2-4
V: TRBV27
D: TRBD2
CDR3: CASGTPGLAGGSEDLNIQYF
DNA: TGTGCCAGCGGGACACCCGGACTAGCGGGGGGTTCGGAGGACCTAAACATTCAGTACTTC